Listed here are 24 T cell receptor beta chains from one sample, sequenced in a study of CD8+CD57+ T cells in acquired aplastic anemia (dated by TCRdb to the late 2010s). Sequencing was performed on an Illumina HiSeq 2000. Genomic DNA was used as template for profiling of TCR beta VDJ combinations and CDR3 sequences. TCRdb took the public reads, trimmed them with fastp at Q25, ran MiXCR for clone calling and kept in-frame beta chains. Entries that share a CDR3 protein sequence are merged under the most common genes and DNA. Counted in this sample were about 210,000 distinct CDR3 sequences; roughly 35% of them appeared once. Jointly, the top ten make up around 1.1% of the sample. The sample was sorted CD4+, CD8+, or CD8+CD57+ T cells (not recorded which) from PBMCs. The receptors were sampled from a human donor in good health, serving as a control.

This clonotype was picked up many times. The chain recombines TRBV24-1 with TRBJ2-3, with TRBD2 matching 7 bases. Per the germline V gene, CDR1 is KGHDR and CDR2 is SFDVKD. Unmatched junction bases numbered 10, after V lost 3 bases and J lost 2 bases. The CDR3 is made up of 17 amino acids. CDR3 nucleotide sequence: TGTGCCACCAGTGATCCCGGCGGGGGAACCCCCACAGATACGCAGTATTTT. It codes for CATSDPGGGTPTDTQYF.

CDR3 region: CASSYQGTMWGGYTF. The DNA of the CDR3 is TGTGCCAGCAGTTACCAGGGCACCATGTGGGGTGGCTACACCTTC. The rearrangement links TRBV6-5 to TRBJ1-2; D may be TRBD1 (5 bases). Germline V CDR1 and CDR2: MNHEY, SVGAGI. This CDR3 comprises 15 residues. V was cut by 2 bases and J by 7 bases, with 17 bases left in between.

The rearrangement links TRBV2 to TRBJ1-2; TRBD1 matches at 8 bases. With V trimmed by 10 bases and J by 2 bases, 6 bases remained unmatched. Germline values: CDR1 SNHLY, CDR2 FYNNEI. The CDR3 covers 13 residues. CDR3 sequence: CANGQGANYGYTF. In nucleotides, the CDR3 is TGTGCCAACGGACAGGGTGCAAACTATGGCTACACCTTC.

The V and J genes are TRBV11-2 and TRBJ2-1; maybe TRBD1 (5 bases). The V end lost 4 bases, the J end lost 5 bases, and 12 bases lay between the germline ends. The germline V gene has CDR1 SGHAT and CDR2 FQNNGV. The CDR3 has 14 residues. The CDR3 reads CASSSQGFNNEQFF. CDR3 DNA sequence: TGTGCCAGCAGCTCCCAGGGTTTTAACAATGAGCAGTTCTTC. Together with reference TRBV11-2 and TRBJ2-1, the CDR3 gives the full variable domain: EAGVAQSPRYKIIEKRQSVAFWCNPISGHATLYWYQQILGQGPKLLIQFQNNGVVDDSQLPKDRFSAERLKGVDSTLKIQPAKLEDSAVYLCASSSQGFNNEQFFGPGTRLTVL.

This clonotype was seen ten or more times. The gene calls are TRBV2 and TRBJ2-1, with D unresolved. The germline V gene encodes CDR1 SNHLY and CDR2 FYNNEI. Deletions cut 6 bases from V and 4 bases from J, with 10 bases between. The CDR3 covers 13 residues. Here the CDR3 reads CASSPGSYNEQFF. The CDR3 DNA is TGTGCCAGCAGCCCTGGGTCGTACAATGAGCAGTTCTTC.

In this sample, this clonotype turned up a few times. CDR3 bases: TGTGCCAGCAGCCAAGTGGGTAGCGGGGGGGGAAATGAGCAGTTCTTC. It yields the protein CASSQVGSGGGNEQFF. This chain joins TRBV4-2 and TRBJ2-1, with 11 positions matching TRBD2. The V gene end was trimmed by 1 base and the J gene end by 7 bases; junction bases not matched to a gene: 6. From germline, CDR1 is LGHNA and CDR2 YNFKEQ. This CDR3 is 16 amino acids long.

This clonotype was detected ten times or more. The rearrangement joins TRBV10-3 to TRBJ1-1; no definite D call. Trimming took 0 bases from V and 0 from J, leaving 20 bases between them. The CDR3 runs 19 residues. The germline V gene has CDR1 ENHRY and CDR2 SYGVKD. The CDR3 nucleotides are TGTGCCATCAGTGAGTCGAACTCAACTAACTGGTACATGAACACTGAAGCTTTCTTT. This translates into CAISESNSTNWYMNTEAFF.

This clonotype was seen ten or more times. The CDR3 bases are TGCAGTGCCAAGACAGGGACCCCCAATGAGCAGTTCTTC. Residues: CSAKTGTPNEQFF. The chain is built from TRBV20-1 and TRBJ2-1; 7 bases map to TRBD1. The length of the CDR3 is 13 residues. CDR1 DFQATT and CDR2 SNEGSKA come from the germline V gene (reference sequence). With 6 bases clipped from V and 6 bases from J, the junction kept 8 bases outside the gene matches.

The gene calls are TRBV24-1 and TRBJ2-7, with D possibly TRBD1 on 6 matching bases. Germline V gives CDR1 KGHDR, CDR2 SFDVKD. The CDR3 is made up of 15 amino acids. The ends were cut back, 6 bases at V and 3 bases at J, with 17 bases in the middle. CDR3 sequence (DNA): TGTGCCACCAGTATGTCTCAGGGGATTCGCTACGAGCAGTACTTC. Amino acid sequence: CATSMSQGIRYEQYF.

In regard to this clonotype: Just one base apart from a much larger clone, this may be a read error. The CDR3 DNA follows: TGCGCCAGCAGCCCCCCCCTTGACAGGGGCGAGCAGCACTTC. It codes for CASSPPLDRGEQHF. The chain combines TRBV4-1 with TRBJ2-7; 8 nucleotides line up with TRBD1. The CDR3 has 14 residues. Germline V CDR1 and CDR2: MGHRA, YSYEKL.

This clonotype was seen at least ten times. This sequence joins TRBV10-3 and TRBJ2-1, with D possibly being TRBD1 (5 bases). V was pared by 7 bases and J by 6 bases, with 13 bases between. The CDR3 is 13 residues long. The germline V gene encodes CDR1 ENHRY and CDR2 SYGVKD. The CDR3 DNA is TGTGCCATCAAGAAGGGGCCGAGCAATGAGCAGTTCTTC. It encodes CAIKKGPSNEQFF.

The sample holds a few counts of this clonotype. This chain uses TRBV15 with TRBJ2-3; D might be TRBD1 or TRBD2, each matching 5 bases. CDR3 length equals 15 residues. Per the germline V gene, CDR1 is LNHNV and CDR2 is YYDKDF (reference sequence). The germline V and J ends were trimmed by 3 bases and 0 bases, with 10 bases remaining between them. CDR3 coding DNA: TGTGCCACCAGCAGCGGGGCGACGAGCACAGATACGCAGTATTTT. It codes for CATSSGATSTDTQYF. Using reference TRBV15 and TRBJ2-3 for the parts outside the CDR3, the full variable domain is DAMVIQNPRYQVTQFGKPVTLSCSQTLNHNVMYWYQQKSSQAPKLLFHYYDKDFNNEADTPDNFQSRRPNTSFCFLDIRSPGLGDTAMYLCATSSGATSTDTQYFGPGTRLTVL.

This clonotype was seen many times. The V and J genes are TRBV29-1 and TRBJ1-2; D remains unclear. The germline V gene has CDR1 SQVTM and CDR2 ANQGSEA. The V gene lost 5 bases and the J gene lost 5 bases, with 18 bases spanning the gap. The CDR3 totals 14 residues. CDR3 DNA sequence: TGCAGCGTTTACGGACCGGAAATCGGTTATGGCTACACCTTC. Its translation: CSVYGPEIGYGYTF.

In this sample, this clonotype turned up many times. CDR3 sequence (DNA): TGTGCCAGCAGCCTGACTGAGGGGTTTAATTCACCCCTCCACTTT. It codes for CASSLTEGFNSPLHF. The chain carries TRBV2 and TRBJ1-6, with D possibly TRBD1 on 5 matching bases. CDR1 is SNHLY and CDR2 is FYNNEI in the germline V gene. Trimming removed 6 bases at V and 6 bases at J, with 15 bases between. The CDR3 covers 15 residues.

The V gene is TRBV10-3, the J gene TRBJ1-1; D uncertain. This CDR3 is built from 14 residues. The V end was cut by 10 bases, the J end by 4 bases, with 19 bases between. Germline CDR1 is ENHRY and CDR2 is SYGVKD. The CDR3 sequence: CASYPVGLVTEAFF. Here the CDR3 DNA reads TGTGCCAGCTACCCCGTAGGATTAGTCACTGAAGCTTTCTTT.

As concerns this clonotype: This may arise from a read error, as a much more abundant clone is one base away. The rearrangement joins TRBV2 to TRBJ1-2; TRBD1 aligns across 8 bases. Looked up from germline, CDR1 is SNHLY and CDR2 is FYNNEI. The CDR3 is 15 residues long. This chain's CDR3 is CASGEPPTGVGGYTF. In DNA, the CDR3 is TGTGCCAGCGGTGAACCCCCGACAGGGGTCGGGGGCTACACCTTC.

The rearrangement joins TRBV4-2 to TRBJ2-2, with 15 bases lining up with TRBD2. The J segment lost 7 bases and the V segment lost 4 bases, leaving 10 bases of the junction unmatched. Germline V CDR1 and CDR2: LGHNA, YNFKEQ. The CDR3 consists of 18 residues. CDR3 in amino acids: CASSREGLAGGSSGELFF. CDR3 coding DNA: TGTGCCAGCAGCCGCGAGGGACTAGCGGGAGGATCCAGCGGGGAGCTGTTTTTT.

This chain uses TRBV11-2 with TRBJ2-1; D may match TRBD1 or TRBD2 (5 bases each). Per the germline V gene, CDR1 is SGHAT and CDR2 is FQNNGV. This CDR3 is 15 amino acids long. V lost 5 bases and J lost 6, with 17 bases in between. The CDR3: CASSQPGPSLNEQFF. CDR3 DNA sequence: TGTGCCAGCAGCCAGCCGGGACCGTCGCTCAATGAGCAGTTCTTC.

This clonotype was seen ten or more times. The CDR3 DNA reads as TGTGCCAGCAGCACCCCCTTTCGGGGTAGGACTGAAGCTTTCTTT. Residues: CASSTPFRGRTEAFF. V gene TRBV7-9 combines with J gene TRBJ1-1, with no clear D. This CDR3 contains 15 residues. V lost 5 bases and J lost 5, with 18 bases in between. Germline CDR1 is SEHNR and CDR2 is FQNEAQ (reference sequence).

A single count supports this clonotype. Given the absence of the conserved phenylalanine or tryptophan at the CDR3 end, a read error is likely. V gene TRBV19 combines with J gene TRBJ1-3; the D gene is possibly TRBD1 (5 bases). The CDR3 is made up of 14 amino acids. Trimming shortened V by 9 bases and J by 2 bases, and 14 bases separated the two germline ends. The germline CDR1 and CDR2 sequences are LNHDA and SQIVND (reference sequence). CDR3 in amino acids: CARSGGITGNTIYS. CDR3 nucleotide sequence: TGTGCCAGGAGTGGGGGGATTACTGGAAACACCATATATTCT.

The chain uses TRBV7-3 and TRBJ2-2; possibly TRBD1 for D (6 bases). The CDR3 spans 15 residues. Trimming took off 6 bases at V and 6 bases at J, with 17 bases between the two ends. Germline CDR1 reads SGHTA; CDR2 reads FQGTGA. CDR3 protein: CASRPGQGRAGELFF. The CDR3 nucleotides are TGTGCCAGCAGACCGGGGCAGGGGAGAGCCGGGGAGCTGTTTTTT.

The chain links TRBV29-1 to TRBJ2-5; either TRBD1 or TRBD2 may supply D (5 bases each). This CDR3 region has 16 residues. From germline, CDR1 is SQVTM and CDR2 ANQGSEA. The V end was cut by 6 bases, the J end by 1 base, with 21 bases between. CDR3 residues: CSVGPGWGRLQETQYF. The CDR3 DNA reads TGCAGCGTGGGGCCAGGTTGGGGGAGACTCCAAGAGACCCAGTACTTC. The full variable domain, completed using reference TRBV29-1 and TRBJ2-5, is SAVISQKPSRDICQRGTSLTIQCQVDSQVTMMFWYRQQPGQSLTLIATANQGSEATYESGFVIDKFPISRPNLTFSTLTVSNMSPEDSSIYLCSVGPGWGRLQETQYFGPGTRLLVL.

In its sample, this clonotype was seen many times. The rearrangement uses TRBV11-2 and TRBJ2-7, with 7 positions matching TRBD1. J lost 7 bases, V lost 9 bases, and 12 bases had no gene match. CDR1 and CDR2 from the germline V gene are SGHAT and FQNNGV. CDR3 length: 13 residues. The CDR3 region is CASAGTVYGEQYF. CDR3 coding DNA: TGTGCCAGTGCCGGGACAGTGTACGGGGAGCAGTACTTC.

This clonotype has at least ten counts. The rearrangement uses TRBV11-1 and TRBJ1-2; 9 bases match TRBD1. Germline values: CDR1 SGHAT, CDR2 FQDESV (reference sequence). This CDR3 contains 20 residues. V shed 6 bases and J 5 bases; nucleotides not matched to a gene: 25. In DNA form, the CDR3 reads TGTGCCAGCAGGAGGGGCTCTGGCCCCGTCCGGACAGGGGATCAATATGGCTACACCTTC. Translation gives CASRRGSGPVRTGDQYGYTF.